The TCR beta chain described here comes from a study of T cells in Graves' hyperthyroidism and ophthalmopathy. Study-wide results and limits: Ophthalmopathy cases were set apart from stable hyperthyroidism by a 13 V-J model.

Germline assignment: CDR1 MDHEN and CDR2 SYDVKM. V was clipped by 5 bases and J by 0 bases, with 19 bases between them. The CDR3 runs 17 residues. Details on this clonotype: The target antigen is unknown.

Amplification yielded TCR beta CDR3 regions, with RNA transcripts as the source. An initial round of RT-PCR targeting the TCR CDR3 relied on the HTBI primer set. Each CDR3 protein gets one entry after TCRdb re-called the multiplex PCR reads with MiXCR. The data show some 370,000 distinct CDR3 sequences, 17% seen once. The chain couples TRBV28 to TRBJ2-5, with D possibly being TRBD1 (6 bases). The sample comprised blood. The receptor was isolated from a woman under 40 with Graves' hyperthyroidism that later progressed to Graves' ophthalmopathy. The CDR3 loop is CASSTPDSGPYQETQYF. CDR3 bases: TGTGCCAGCAGTACACCGGACAGTGGCCCGTACCAAGAGACCCAGTACTTC.